Listed here are 8 T cell receptor beta chains from one sample, sequenced in a study of T cell repertoires in cytomegalovirus infection (dated by TCRdb to the late 2010s). The data were produced on an Illumina HiSeq 1500. The public reads were run again by TCRdb, first through fastp at Q25 and then through MiXCR, and only productive beta chains were kept. A single entry per CDR3 protein holds the most common genes and DNA from its merged rows. This sample has approximately 500,000 distinct CDR3 sequences in its table, and 16% of those were observed once. Jointly, the top ten make up roughly a quarter of the sample. The sample taken for sequencing was CD8+ T cells from PBMCs. These receptors came from a human donor in good health (CMV status not recorded). Some clones in this sample may be carry-over from other donors' samples.

This clonotype has a count of ten or more. J is TRBJ2-1 and V is TRBV12-3 or TRBV12-4; D is ambiguous. The CDR3 is 15 residues long. Trimming stripped 3 bases from V and 5 bases from J, with 14 bases between. CDR3 protein: CASSFLVRWDNEQFF. In nucleotides, the CDR3 is TGTGCCAGCAGTTTTCTAGTGAGGTGGGACAATGAGCAGTTCTTC.

The sample holds a few counts of this clonotype. The chain has TRBV5-1 and TRBJ2-7; 7 positions match TRBD1. Germline values: CDR1 SGHRS, CDR2 YFSETQ. The CDR3 is made up of 13 amino acids. Trimming at V came to 7 bases and at J to 2 bases, leaving 6 bases not matched to a gene. CDR3 in DNA: TGCGCCAGCGCCGGACAGGTCACCTACGAGCAGTACTTC. Amino acid sequence: CASAGQVTYEQYF.

This clonotype came up many times. V is TRBV7-9 and J is TRBJ2-7; TRBD1 agrees at 9 bases. This CDR3 has 15 amino acids. Per germline, CDR1 SEHNR and CDR2 FQNEAQ (reference sequence). V trimming: 4 bases; J trimming: 5 bases; junction bases outside the gene matches: 9. The chain's CDR3 is CASSSPGQGNHEQYF. The CDR3 DNA is TGTGCCAGCAGCTCGCCCGGACAGGGGAACCACGAGCAGTACTTC.

In its sample, this clonotype was seen many times. This chain joins TRBV6-2 or TRBV6-3 and TRBJ2-1; 8 bases fit TRBD2. Germline V CDR1 and CDR2: MNHEY, SVGEGT. The V and J ends lost 6 bases and 6 bases, in that order; junction bases with no gene match: 1. The CDR3 is 12 amino acids. In nucleotides, the CDR3 is TGTGCCAGCAGGACTAGCGTCAATGAGCAGTTCTTC. It codes for CASRTSVNEQFF.

This clonotype has a count of ten or more. The rearrangement joins TRBV4-1 to TRBJ2-2, with 7 nucleotides matching TRBD1. Germline V gene data show CDR1 as MGHRA and CDR2 as YSYEKL. V was clipped by 5 bases and J by 3 bases; unmatched bases: 12. The CDR3 extends over 17 amino acids. CDR3 in amino acids: CASSTRQGVGDTGELFF. CDR3 coding DNA: TGCGCCAGCAGCACCAGACAGGGAGTGGGAGACACCGGGGAGCTGTTTTTT.

There are a few counts of this clonotype. This sequence joins TRBV5-1 and TRBJ2-1; TRBD2 matches 7 bases. J gave up 1 base and V 5 bases, and 6 bases lay outside the gene matches. The CDR3 runs to 15 residues. Germline V CDR1 and CDR2: SGHRS, YFSETQ. The CDR3, as DNA: TGCGCCAGCAGGCCGAGCGGGGAATCCTACAATGAGCAGTTCTTC. This codes for CASRPSGESYNEQFF.

The CDR3 nucleotides read TGTGCCAGCAGCCACACCTCATTTTTAGCTAATACAGGGCGCGCCTCAGATACGCAGTATTTT. It is translated as CASSHTSFLANTGRASDTQYF. V is TRBV6-1 and J is TRBJ2-3, with TRBD1 as a possible D gene (6 bases). This CDR3 contains 21 residues. CDR1 is MNHNS, CDR2 SASEGT, per germline. V lost 6 bases to trimming and J lost 4 bases, with 35 bases between them.

The table lists this clonotype with a few counts. The rearrangement uses TRBV9 and TRBJ2-1, with 7 bases that match TRBD2. Germline V CDR1 and CDR2: SGDLS, YYNGEE. This CDR3 region has 15 residues. J gave up 0 bases and V 4 bases, and 4 bases lay outside the gene matches. The CDR3 loop reads CASSPWEGSYNEQFF. In DNA form, the CDR3 reads TGTGCCAGCAGCCCTTGGGAGGGCTCCTACAATGAGCAGTTCTTC.